The rows below give T cell receptor beta chains drawn from one sample of a study of identical twins' blood T cells. One entry per CDR3 protein results from TCRdb running MiXCR on the 5' RACE reads. The sample carries fewer than 450,000 distinct CDR3 sequences, 28% recorded once. Sequencing used PBMCs. Source of these receptors: a woman aged 18-49 years in good health. Each CDR3 is given with its conserved first and last residue. D genes are given only for firm matches. Not every row has a clone size; where given, it reads once, few, many or a size class.

size: .; D: .; V: TRBV4-1; J: TRBJ1-3; CDR3: CASSLRGENTIYF; DNA: TGCGCCAGCAGCCTCAGGGGTGAAAACACCATATATTTT
size: .; D: TRBD2; V: TRBV2; J: TRBJ2-1; CDR3: CASSDTSGGGEQFF; DNA: TGTGCCAGCAGTGATACTAGCGGAGGCGGAGAGCAGTTCTTC
size: .; D: .; V: TRBV30; J: TRBJ1-5; CDR3: CAFSELINQPQHF; DNA: TGTGCCTTCAGTGAACTGATCAATCAGCCCCAGCATTTT
size: once; D: TRBD1; V: TRBV5-1; J: TRBJ2-7; CDR3: CASSSGQGVSYEQYF; DNA: TGCGCCAGCAGCTCGGGACAGGGGGTTTCATACGAGCAGTACTTC
size: few; D: TRBD1; V: TRBV5-1; J: TRBJ2-1; CDR3: CASSLRDRVKIEQFF; DNA: TGCGCCAGCAGCTTGAGGGACAGGGTTAAGATTGAGCAGTTCTTC
size: .; D: TRBD1; V: TRBV6-5; J: TRBJ1-3; CDR3: CASRRDREIGNTIYF; DNA: TGTGCCAGCAGGAGAGACAGGGAGATCGGAAACACCATATATTTT
size: many; D: TRBD1; V: TRBV27; J: TRBJ1-1; CDR3: CASTPTGGWGEAFF; DNA: TGTGCCAGCACCCCTACAGGGGGCTGGGGTGAAGCTTTCTTT
size: few; D: .; V: TRBV12-3/TRBV12-4; J: TRBJ1-6; CDR3: CASRPPESNSPLHF; DNA: TGTGCCAGCAGGCCCCCTGAGTCTAATTCACCCCTCCACTTT
size: many; D: .; V: TRBV20-1; J: TRBJ2-2; CDR3: CSAPRRQGPGELFF; DNA: TGCAGTGCTCCTCGACGGCAGGGGCCCGGGGAGCTGTTTTTT
size: .; D: .; V: TRBV20-1; J: TRBJ1-2; CDR3: CSARDGDYGYTF; DNA: TGCAGTGCTAGGGATGGGGACTATGGCTACACCTTC
size: .; D: TRBD2; V: TRBV24-1; J: TRBJ2-1; CDR3: CATSRAGDGYNEQFF; DNA: TGTGCCACCAGTCGAGCGGGAGATGGCTACAATGAGCAGTTCTTC
size: .; D: .; V: TRBV2; J: TRBJ1-1; CDR3: CVSSAQYANTEAFF; DNA: TGTGTCAGCAGTGCGCAGTACGCTAACACTGAAGCTTTCTTT
size: few; D: TRBD1; V: TRBV12-3/TRBV12-4; J: TRBJ2-4; CDR3: CASSTRTGGAKNIQYF; DNA: TGTGCCAGCAGTACTAGGACAGGTGGGGCCAAAAACATTCAGTACTTC
size: few; D: .; V: TRBV19; J: TRBJ2-2; CDR3: CASSDSRVVDTGELFF; DNA: TGTGCCAGTAGTGATTCCAGGGTAGTGGACACCGGGGAGCTGTTTTTT
size: once; D: .; V: TRBV2; J: TRBJ1-2; CDR3: CASSEYGAGLGYGYTF; DNA: TGTGCCAGCAGTGAATATGGGGCAGGGCTAGGCTATGGCTACACCTTC
size: few; D: .; V: TRBV6-5; J: TRBJ1-6; CDR3: CASSFPGDNSPLHF; DNA: TGTGCCAGCAGTTTTCCAGGGGATAATTCACCCCTCCACTTT
size: few; D: TRBD1; V: TRBV20-1; J: TRBJ1-3; CDR3: CSAAGQTSGNTIYF; DNA: TGCAGTGCCGCGGGACAGACCTCTGGAAACACCATATATTTT
size: few; D: .; V: TRBV11-2; J: TRBJ1-1; CDR3: CASSLGGPLNTEAFF; DNA: TGTGCCAGCAGCTTAGGGGGCCCGCTGAACACTGAAGCTTTCTTT
size: many; D: .; V: TRBV2; J: TRBJ1-2; CDR3: CASIANYGYTF; DNA: TGTGCCAGCATAGCGAACTATGGCTACACCTTC
size: .; D: .; V: TRBV7-7; J: TRBJ2-2; CDR3: CASSLSGNGELFF; DNA: TGTGCTAGCAGCTTATCAGGGAACGGGGAGCTGTTTTTT
size: .; D: .; V: TRBV11-2; J: TRBJ2-2; CDR3: CASSLAALHHGELFF; DNA: TGTGCCAGCAGCTTAGCAGCCCTTCATCACGGGGAGCTGTTTTTT
size: few; D: .; V: TRBV6-5; J: TRBJ1-1; CDR3: CASSYVRQNTEAFF; DNA: TGTGCCAGCAGTTACGTCCGACAGAACACTGAAGCTTTCTTT
size: .; D: .; V: TRBV5-1; J: TRBJ2-3; CDR3: CASMQGNTDTQYF; DNA: TGCGCCAGCATGCAGGGGAACACAGATACGCAGTATTTT
size: .; D: .; V: TRBV4-3; J: TRBJ2-3; CDR3: CASSQVGPDTQYF; DNA: TGCGCCAGCAGCCAAGTAGGTCCCGATACGCAGTATTTT
size: many; D: .; V: TRBV12-3/TRBV12-4; J: TRBJ1-1; CDR3: CASSNHPGQTNTEAFF; DNA: TGTGCCAGCAGTAACCACCCAGGACAAACGAACACTGAAGCTTTCTTT
size: few; D: .; V: TRBV20-1; J: TRBJ1-3; CDR3: CSARDARGGNTIYF; DNA: TGCAGTGCTAGAGATGCCCGGGGGGGAAACACCATATATTTT
size: many; D: .; V: TRBV3-1; J: TRBJ2-2; CDR3: CASSQWKGGNTGELFF; DNA: TGTGCCAGCAGCCAATGGAAAGGCGGGAACACCGGGGAGCTGTTTTTT
size: few; D: TRBD2; V: TRBV12-3/TRBV12-4; J: TRBJ2-5; CDR3: CASTLRTSGEETQYF; DNA: TGTGCCAGTACCCTCCGGACTAGCGGGGAAGAGACCCAGTACTTC
size: .; D: .; V: TRBV4-2; J: TRBJ1-5; CDR3: CASSQDMKGSGNQPQHF; DNA: TGTGCCAGCAGCCAAGATATGAAGGGATCGGGCAATCAGCCCCAGCATTTT
size: few; D: .; V: TRBV12-3/TRBV12-4; J: TRBJ2-1; CDR3: CASSISGTGVRFF; DNA: TGTGCCAGCAGTATTTCCGGAACGGGGGTCCGGTTCTTC